What follows are 28 T cell receptor beta chains derived from one specimen sequenced in a study of human T cells and chemical hapten exposure (dated by TCRdb to about 2021). In light of the paper, this sample's time point label describes: pre-sensitization, week 0. In the paper's terms, the treatment or condition label means: therapeutic diphenylcyclopropenone sensitization with weekly scalp DPC. The library relied on RACE. For sequencing, a NextSeq 500 was employed. The public reads were quality trimmed at Q25 with fastp and then assembled into clones with MiXCR by TCRdb, keeping productive beta chains. Entries are consolidated by CDR3 protein sequence, retaining the most common genes and DNA. The sample has under 200,000 distinct CDR3 sequences on record, roughly 30% of them singletons. About 2.7% of the sample belongs to the ten largest clones. The specimen was whole blood, collected in connection with sensitization to the hapten diphenylcyclopropenone (DPC). The source of these receptors is a woman aged 30 to 39 with alopecia areata. Some clones in this sample may be carry-over from other donors' samples.

This clonotype has a handful of counts. V is TRBV20-1 and J is TRBJ2-5, with TRBD2 identical over 9 bases. CDR3 size: 13 residues. The V and J ends lost 4 bases and 5 bases, in that order; junction bases with no gene match: 5. CDR1 and CDR2 (germline): DFQATT, SNEGSKA (reference sequence). Written as DNA, the CDR3 is TGCAGTGCTATTAGCGGGGGCGTGGAGACCCAGTACTTC. The encoded protein is CSAISGGVETQYF.

In its sample, this clonotype was seen a few times. The CDR3 region is CASSDSGGGQPQHF. The DNA of the CDR3 is TGTGCCAGCAGTGATTCGGGGGGGGGTCAGCCCCAGCATTTT. This chain joins TRBV2 and TRBJ1-5; perhaps TRBD1 as D (5 bases). The CDR3 contains 14 residues. Germline lookup yields CDR1 SNHLY and CDR2 FYNNEI. Trimming cost V 3 bases and J 6 bases, with 12 bases left between them.

The chain combines TRBV28 with TRBJ1-5; D not resolved. CDR1 is MDHEN, CDR2 SYDVKM, per germline. CDR3 size: 16 residues. Trimming cost V 9 bases and J 0 bases, with 18 bases left between them. CDR3 region: CASDEGGAYSNQPQHF. DNA of the CDR3: TGTGCCAGTGACGAGGGCGGTGCGTATAGCAATCAGCCCCAGCATTTT.

This clonotype has only a few counts. The rearrangement uses TRBV6-5 and TRBJ1-4; TRBD1 might be the D (5 bases). CDR1 is MNHEY, CDR2 SVGAGI, per germline. CDR3 length equals 11 residues. Between the trimmed V and J ends, which lost 10 bases and 5 bases, there was a span of 8 bases. The CDR3, as DNA: TGTGCCACCAGGGCGAATGAAAAACTGTTTTTT. Translated: CATRANEKLFF.

Comments on this clonotype: One end of the junction fails to match germline, which may point to a read error. V is TRBV11-1 and J is TRBJ2-2; D is unclear. The CDR3 covers 15 residues. The germline gives CDR1 SGHAT, CDR2 FQDESV (reference sequence). The CDR3, as DNA: TGTGCCACCAGCTTTGGGTTCCTTGGGGCCGGGGAGCTGTTTTTT. Translation: CATSFGFLGAGELFF.

V is TRBV20-1 and J is TRBJ2-5; D unresolved. Germline V gene lookup returns CDR1 DFQATT and CDR2 SNEGSKA (reference sequence). The CDR3 length is 12 residues. V was pared by 3 bases and J by 3 bases, with 8 bases between. This CDR3 reads CSARGREETQYF. The DNA for the CDR3 is TGCAGTGCTAGGGGTCGGGAAGAGACCCAGTACTTC.

This clonotype was counted a few times. The rearrangement joins TRBV20-1 to TRBJ1-2; TRBD1 is a possible D gene (6 bases). This CDR3 comprises 13 residues. Trimming took 6 bases from V and 6 from J, leaving 17 bases between them. Germline CDR1 is DFQATT and CDR2 is SNEGSKA (reference sequence). CDR3 sequence reads: CSAKWRGGNGYTF. CDR3 nucleotide sequence: TGCAGTGCCAAGTGGAGGGGGGGCAATGGCTACACCTTC.

This clonotype was counted only a few times. The chain couples TRBV9 to TRBJ2-3; 11 bases match TRBD2. CDR1 is SGDLS and CDR2 is YYNGEE in the germline V gene. Trimming at V came to 1 base and at J to 4 bases, leaving 5 bases not matched to a gene. This CDR3 has 16 residues. Written as DNA, the CDR3 is TGTGCCAGCAGCGTAACTAGCGGGAGTTTGCCAGATACGCAGTATTTT. This gives the protein CASSVTSGSLPDTQYF.

For this clonotype: One end of the junction does not line up with germline, which may come from a read error. The rearrangement uses TRBV15 and TRBJ2-1, with D maybe TRBD1 (6 bases). The CDR3 length is 16 residues. CDR1 and CDR2 (germline): LNHNV, YYDKDF (reference sequence). The CDR3 region is CVTSRVGAVAGNEQFF. The CDR3 coding sequence is TGTGTCACCAGCAGAGTGGGGGCAGTGGCGGGTAATGAGCAGTTCTTC.

This clonotype was seen more than once but under ten times. V gene TRBV28 combines with J gene TRBJ1-4, with D possibly being TRBD1 (5 bases). V lost 4 bases and J lost 8, with 11 bases in between. The CDR3 has 13 amino acids. Germline V lookup: CDR1 MDHEN, CDR2 SYDVKM. CDR3: CASSSQYREKLFF. The CDR3 coding sequence is TGTGCCAGCAGTTCCCAATACAGGGAAAAACTGTTTTTT.

In this sample, this clonotype turned up a few times. The chain joins TRBV2 to TRBJ1-6; TRBD1 matches at 7 bases. The CDR3 consists of 15 residues. Trimming removed 6 bases from V and 5 bases from J; junction bases left unmatched: 7. The germline gives CDR1 SNHLY, CDR2 FYNNEI. The chain's CDR3 is CASSVDRVHNSPLHF. In DNA, the CDR3 is TGTGCCAGCAGCGTTGACAGGGTTCATAATTCACCCCTCCACTTT.

The rearrangement uses TRBV20-1 and TRBJ1-5, with D possibly matching TRBD1 (5 bases). The CDR3 is made up of 13 amino acids. Germline V lookup: CDR1 DFQATT, CDR2 SNEGSKA (reference sequence). V was pared by 3 bases and J by 4 bases, with 10 bases between. Here the CDR3 DNA reads TGCAGTGCTAGCCCGGACACGAATCAGCCCCAGCATTTT. It yields the protein CSASPDTNQPQHF.

The chain links TRBV7-2 to TRBJ1-3, with D possibly TRBD1 on 5 matching bases. The CDR3 has 15 amino acids. CDR1 and CDR2 from the germline V gene are SGHTA and FQGNSA. Trimming removed 4 bases from V and 2 bases from J, with 12 bases in between. The CDR3 loop reads CASSSNRGTGNTIYF. The CDR3 nucleotides read TGTGCCAGCAGCTCGAATAGGGGAACTGGAAACACCATATATTTT.

The chain couples TRBV28 to TRBJ1-5, with D tentatively TRBD1 (5 bases). V was trimmed by 7 bases and J by 3 bases, leaving 19 bases between them. The CDR3 has 16 residues. The germline CDR1 and CDR2 sequences are MDHEN and SYDVKM. The DNA of the CDR3 is TGTGCCAGCAACCCTCTCTCCGGGGCCGTCAATCAGCCCCAGCATTTT. Protein product: CASNPLSGAVNQPQHF.

This clonotype has a handful of counts. This chain uses TRBV7-2 with TRBJ2-7, with no clear D. This CDR3 has 14 amino acids. The V gene's germline CDR1 is SGHTA and CDR2 FQGNSA. Trimming shortened V by 5 bases and J by 3 bases, and 14 bases separated the two germline ends. The CDR3 nucleotides are TGTGCCAGCAGCCGGATGTCCGGAAACTACGAGCAGTACTTC. Translating it yields CASSRMSGNYEQYF.

The rearrangement links TRBV4-3 to TRBJ2-7; 10 bases map to TRBD1. CDR1 LGHNA and CDR2 YSLEER come from the germline V gene. V trimming: 4 bases; J trimming: 7 bases; junction bases outside the gene matches: 4. The CDR3 covers 13 residues. The CDR3 spells CASSLDRGGEQYF. CDR3 DNA: TGCGCCAGCAGCCTGGACAGGGGGGGAGAGCAGTACTTC.

The V call is TRBV28, the J call TRBJ2-1, with TRBD2 identical over 16 bases. The CDR3 is 16 residues long. After removal of 3 bases from V and 14 bases from J, the junction contained 10 bases not matched to a gene. Per the germline V gene, CDR1 is MDHEN and CDR2 is SYDVKM. CDR3 loop: CASSLVPGLAGGPEFF. CDR3 in DNA: TGTGCCAGCAGTTTGGTCCCGGGACTAGCGGGGGGGCCGGAGTTCTTC.

The V gene is TRBV25-1, the J gene TRBJ2-1, with 8 positions matching TRBD2. The CDR3 runs 13 residues. CDR1 is MGHDK and CDR2 is SYGVNS in the germline V gene. After removal of 5 bases from V and 9 bases from J, the junction contained 6 bases not matched to a gene. CDR3 residues: CASSLAGWAEQFF. CDR3 DNA sequence: TGTGCCAGCAGTTTAGCGGGATGGGCTGAGCAGTTCTTC.

This clonotype was recorded only once. The V call is TRBV6-2 or TRBV6-3, the J call TRBJ2-5; D gene uncertain. The germline CDR1 and CDR2 sequences are MNHEY and SVGEGT. The CDR3 runs to 15 residues. V lost 7 bases, J lost 7 bases, and 22 bases lay in between. Here the CDR3 reads CASTSHDSLAGTQYF. The DNA for the CDR3 is TGTGCCAGCACCTCACACGACTCACTGGCTGGGACCCAGTACTTC.

This chain links TRBV28 with TRBJ2-1; 7 positions agree with TRBD2. The germline gives CDR1 MDHEN, CDR2 SYDVKM. This CDR3 spans 14 amino acids. Unmatched junction bases numbered 9, after V lost 4 bases and J lost 9 bases. CDR3 loop: CASSSGGTTVEQFF. The DNA of the CDR3 is TGTGCCAGCAGTTCAGGCGGGACTACGGTTGAGCAGTTCTTC.

The rearrangement joins TRBV15 to TRBJ2-1, with D uncertain. The germline CDR1 and CDR2 sequences are LNHNV and YYDKDF (reference sequence). The V and J ends lost 6 bases and 6 bases respectively, with 9 bases between them. The CDR3 sequence is 12 residues long. CDR3 in amino acids: CATRSSSNEQFF. CDR3 in DNA: TGTGCCACCAGATCCAGTTCCAATGAGCAGTTCTTC.

As for this clonotype: A much larger clone differs from this one at a single base, so this may be a read error. The CDR3 DNA sequence: TGCAGTGCTGGAGCGGGGGACCAGCCCCAGCATTTT. Translation: CSAGAGDQPQHF. V gene TRBV20-1 combines with J gene TRBJ1-5; weak D call: TRBD1 (5 bases). V was cut by 5 bases and J by 7 bases, with 12 bases left in between. Germline values: CDR1 DFQATT, CDR2 SNEGSKA (reference sequence). This CDR3 region has 12 residues.

This clonotype was seen a handful of times. The chain joins TRBV5-6 to TRBJ1-5; maybe TRBD1 (5 bases). Germline V lookup: CDR1 SGHDT, CDR2 YYEEEE. Trimming removed 3 bases at V and 1 base at J, with 11 bases between. The CDR3 has 15 amino acids. The CDR3 DNA sequence: TGTGCCAGCAGCTGGGGACCTGACAGCAATCAGCCCCAGCATTTT. Protein: CASSWGPDSNQPQHF.

In its sample, this clonotype was seen many times. The chain carries TRBV29-1 and TRBJ2-5, with D unclear. Trimming took 4 bases from V and 4 from J, leaving 13 bases between them. This CDR3 is built from 13 residues. Germline lookup yields CDR1 SQVTM and CDR2 ANQGSEA. This CDR3 is CSVGRLQGETQYF. Written as DNA, the CDR3 is TGCAGCGTTGGCCGACTTCAAGGAGAGACCCAGTACTTC. Full variable domain (missing parts from reference TRBV29-1 and TRBJ2-5): SAVISQKPSRDICQRGTSLTIQCQVDSQVTMMFWYRQQPGQSLTLIATANQGSEATYESGFVIDKFPISRPNLTFSTLTVSNMSPEDSSIYLCSVGRLQGETQYFGPGTRLLVL.

V and J are TRBV5-4 and TRBJ2-1, with TRBD1 as a possible D gene (6 bases). V gave up 2 bases and J gave up 6 bases, with 9 bases separating them. Germline V gene sequence: CDR1 SGHNT, CDR2 YYREEE (reference sequence). This CDR3 comprises 13 residues. The CDR3 nucleotides are TGTGCCAGCAGCTTTAAAGGGGGCAATGAGCAGTTCTTC. Translation gives CASSFKGGNEQFF.

V usage is TRBV6-2 or TRBV6-3 and J usage is TRBJ2-1; TRBD2 might be the D (6 bases). CDR1 is MNHEY, CDR2 SVGEGT, per germline. V lost 1 base to trimming and J lost 4 bases, with 14 bases between them. CDR3 size: 16 residues. Here the CDR3 DNA reads TGTGCCAGCAGTTACTGGGCGGAGGGAGAATACAATGAGCAGTTCTTC. It is translated as CASSYWAEGEYNEQFF.

There are a few counts of this clonotype. The chain joins TRBV10-3 to TRBJ1-6; possible D gene TRBD1, 6 bases. V lost 8 bases to trimming and J lost 5 bases, with 13 bases between them. Germline CDR1 ENHRY, CDR2 SYGVKD. The CDR3 totals 14 residues. The CDR3: CAIAGARDNSPLHF. CDR3 DNA: TGTGCCATCGCAGGGGCTCGGGATAATTCACCCCTCCACTTT.

This clonotype was counted between two and nine times. This rearrangement joins TRBV4-1 to TRBJ2-1; TRBD2 matches 9 bases. The germline CDR1 and CDR2 sequences are MGHRA and YSYEKL. CDR3 length: 16 amino acids. V lost 0 bases to trimming and J lost 4 bases; unmatched junction nucleotides: 4. CDR3 in DNA: TGCGCCAGCAGCCAAGAACTAGCGGGTAGATACAATGAGCAGTTCTTC. Translation: CASSQELAGRYNEQFF.